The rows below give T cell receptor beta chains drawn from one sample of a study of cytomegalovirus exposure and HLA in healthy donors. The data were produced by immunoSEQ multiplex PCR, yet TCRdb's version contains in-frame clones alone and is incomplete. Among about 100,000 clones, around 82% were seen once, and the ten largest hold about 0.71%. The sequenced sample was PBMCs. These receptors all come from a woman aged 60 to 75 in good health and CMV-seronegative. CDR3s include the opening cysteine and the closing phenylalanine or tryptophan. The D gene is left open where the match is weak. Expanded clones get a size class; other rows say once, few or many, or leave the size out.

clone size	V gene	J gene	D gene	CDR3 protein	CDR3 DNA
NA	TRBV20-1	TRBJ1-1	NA	CSASLGKAFF	TGCAGTGCTAGTCTCGGGAAAGCTTTCTTT
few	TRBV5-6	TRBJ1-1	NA	CASSLTRDNLPEAFF	TGTGCCAGCAGTTTGACCCGGGACAACCTTCCCGAAGCTTTCTTT
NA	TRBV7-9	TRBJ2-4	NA	CASSFSGVLAKNIQYF	TGTGCCAGCAGCTTCTCAGGGGTCCTAGCCAAAAACATTCAGTACTTC
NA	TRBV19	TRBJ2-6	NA	CASKAGTYSGANVLTF	TGTGCCAGTAAGGCAGGAACCTACTCTGGGGCCAACGTCCTGACTTTC
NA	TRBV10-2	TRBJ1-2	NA	CASSESGDYGYTF	TGCGCCAGCAGTGAGTCGGGAGACTATGGCTACACCTTC
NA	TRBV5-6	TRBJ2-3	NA	CASSLGGDPQYF	TGTGCCAGCAGCTTGGGAGGCGATCCGCAGTATTTT
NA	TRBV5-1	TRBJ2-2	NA	CASSTLQGKGELFF	TGCGCCAGCAGCACCCTACAGGGCAAAGGGGAGCTGTTTTTT
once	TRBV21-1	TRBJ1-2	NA	CASSGVTGIYGYTF	TGTGCCAGCAGCGGGGTCACAGGGATCTATGGCTACACCTTC
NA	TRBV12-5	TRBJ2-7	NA	CATQGSPYEQYF	TGTGCGACACAGGGATCCCCCTACGAGCAGTACTTC
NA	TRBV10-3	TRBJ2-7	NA	CAISDPFTSSYEQYF	TGTGCCATCAGTGACCCCTTTACGAGCTCCTACGAGCAGTACTTC
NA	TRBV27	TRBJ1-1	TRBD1	CASSLTLTGITEAFF	TGTGCCAGCAGTTTAACACTGACAGGGATCACTGAAGCTTTCTTT
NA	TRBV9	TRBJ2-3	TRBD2	CASSVATSGGADTQYF	TGTGCCAGCAGCGTAGCTACTAGCGGGGGGGCAGATACGCAGTATTTT
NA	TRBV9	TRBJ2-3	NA	CASSVGVKRTDTQYF	TGTGCCAGCAGCGTAGGGGTCAAGCGGACAGATACGCAGTATTTT
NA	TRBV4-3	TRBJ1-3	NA	CASSQGRGLSSGNTIYF	TGCGCCAGCAGCCAAGGGCGCGGACTGAGCTCTGGAAACACCATATATTTT
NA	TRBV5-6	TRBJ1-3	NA	CASSLDDSERNTIYF	TGTGCCAGCAGCTTGGATGACAGCGAACGAAACACCATATATTTT
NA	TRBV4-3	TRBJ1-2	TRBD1	CASSQDAGGNYGYTF	TGCGCCAGCAGCCAAGATGCAGGGGGGAACTATGGCTACACCTTC
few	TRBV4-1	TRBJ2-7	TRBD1	CASSQEGPTGGSYEQYF	TGCGCCAGCAGCCAAGAGGGACCTACAGGGGGCTCCTACGAGCAGTACTTC
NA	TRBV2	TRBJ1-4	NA	CASTARVATNEKLFF	TGTGCCAGCACCGCCCGGGTTGCAACTAATGAAAAACTGTTTTTT
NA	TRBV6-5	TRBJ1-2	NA	CASSEAPGNGYTF	TGTGCCAGCAGTGAAGCCCCAGGGAATGGCTACACCTTC
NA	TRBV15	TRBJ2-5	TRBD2	CATSRDRGGGGNQETQYF	TGTGCCACCAGCAGAGATCGCGGTGGGGGGGGGAACCAAGAGACCCAGTACTTC
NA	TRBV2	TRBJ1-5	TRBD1	CASSRTGVTVGPQHF	TGTGCCAGCAGTAGGACAGGGGTGACGGTGGGGCCCCAGCATTTT
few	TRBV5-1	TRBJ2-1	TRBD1	CASSLDTGGDEQFF	TGCGCCAGCAGCTTAGACACAGGGGGCGATGAGCAGTTCTTC
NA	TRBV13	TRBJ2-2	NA	CASSLTGELFF	TGTGCCAGCAGCCTCACCGGGGAGCTGTTTTTT
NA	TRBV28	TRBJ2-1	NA	CASSLATHTGYNEQFF	TGTGCCAGCAGTTTAGCTACCCACACAGGGTACAATGAGCAGTTCTTC
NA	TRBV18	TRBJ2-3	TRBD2	CASSPTPLSGTSTDTQYF	TGTGCCAGCTCACCCACCCCCCTTAGCGGGACCAGCACAGATACGCAGTATTTT
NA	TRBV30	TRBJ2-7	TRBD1	CAWDRGYEQYF	TGTGCCTGGGACAGGGGTTACGAGCAGTACTTC
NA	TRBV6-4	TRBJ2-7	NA	CASSITVGGEQYF	TGTGCCAGCAGTATTACGGTCGGGGGCGAGCAGTACTTC
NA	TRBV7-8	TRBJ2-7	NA	CASSQEVGEQYF	TGTGCCAGCAGCCAGGAGGTAGGCGAGCAGTACTTC
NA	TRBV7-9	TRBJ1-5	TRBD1	CASAGTGDQPQHF	TGTGCCAGCGCCGGGACAGGGGATCAGCCCCAGCATTTT
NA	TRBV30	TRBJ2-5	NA	CAWRLGRILQETQYF	TGTGCCTGGAGGTTAGGCCGGATACTACAAGAGACCCAGTACTTC
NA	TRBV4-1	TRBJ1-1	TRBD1	CASSQPPIWDSQNTEAFF	TGCGCCAGCAGCCAACCTCCGATTTGGGACAGCCAGAACACTGAAGCTTTCTTT
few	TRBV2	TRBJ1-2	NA	CASAGLLENGYTF	TGTGCCAGCGCAGGGTTACTTGAAAATGGCTACACCTTC
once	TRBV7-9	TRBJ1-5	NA	CASSQRGGQPQHF	TGTGCCAGCAGCCAGAGGGGAGGACAGCCCCAGCATTTT
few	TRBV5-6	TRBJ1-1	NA	CASSPRLRASKEVKAFF	TGTGCCAGCAGCCCCAGACTGAGGGCATCTAAGGAGGTGAAAGCTTTCTTT
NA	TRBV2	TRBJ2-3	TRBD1	CASSEWDRASTDTQYF	TGTGCCAGCAGTGAATGGGACAGGGCTAGCACAGATACGCAGTATTTT
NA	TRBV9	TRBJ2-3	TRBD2	CASSVSGGSADTQYF	TGTGCCAGCAGCGTGAGCGGGGGGAGCGCAGATACGCAGTATTTT
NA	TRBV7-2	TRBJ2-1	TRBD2	CASSSLAGGYNEQFF	TGTGCCAGCAGCTCCCTAGCGGGGGGATATAATGAGCAGTTCTTC
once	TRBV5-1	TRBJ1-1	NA	CASSISGNTEAFF	TGCGCCAGCAGCATCTCCGGGAACACTGAAGCTTTCTTT
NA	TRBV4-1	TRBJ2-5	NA	CASSQDQGLQETQYF	TGCGCCAGCAGCCAAGACCAAGGACTACAAGAGACCCAGTACTTC
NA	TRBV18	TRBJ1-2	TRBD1	CASSTAGGDGYTF	TGTGCCAGCTCAACCGCAGGGGGCGATGGCTACACCTTC
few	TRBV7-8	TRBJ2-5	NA	CASRSYQETQYF	TGTGCCAGCAGATCGTACCAAGAGACCCAGTACTTC
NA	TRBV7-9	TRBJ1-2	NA	CASSFGRGAGNSGYTF	TGTGCCAGCAGCTTCGGCCGGGGGGCAGGGAATAGTGGCTACACCTTC
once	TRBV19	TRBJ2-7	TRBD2	CASSFREGPEQYF	TGTGCCAGTAGTTTCAGGGAGGGACCCGAGCAGTACTTC
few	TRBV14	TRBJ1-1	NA	CASSQDMGQMNTEAFF	TGTGCCAGCAGCCAAGATATGGGACAAATGAACACTGAAGCTTTCTTT
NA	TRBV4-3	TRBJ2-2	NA	CASSSVAGSTGELFF	TGCGCCAGCAGCTCGGTCGCAGGATCCACCGGGGAGCTGTTTTTT
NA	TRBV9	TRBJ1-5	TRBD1	CASSVVGRGPCQPQHF	TGTGCCAGCAGCGTAGTCGGCAGGGGGCCTTGTCAGCCCCAGCATTTT
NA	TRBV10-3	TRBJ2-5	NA	CAIAMSRGGETQYF	TGTGCCATCGCGATGAGCAGGGGTGGGGAGACCCAGTACTTC
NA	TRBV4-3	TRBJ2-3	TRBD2	CASSRTTSGLQYF	TGCGCCAGCAGCCGGACGACTAGCGGGTTGCAGTATTTT
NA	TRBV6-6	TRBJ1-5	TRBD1	CASILGTGGNQPQHF	TGTGCCAGCATTCTGGGGACAGGTGGGAATCAGCCCCAGCATTTT
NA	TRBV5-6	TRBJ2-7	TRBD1	CASSASGGEQYF	TGTGCCAGCAGCGCCTCAGGGGGCGAGCAGTACTTC
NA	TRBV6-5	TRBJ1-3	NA	CASTREAGSGNTIYF	TGTGCCAGCACCAGGGAAGCAGGGTCTGGAAACACCATATATTTT
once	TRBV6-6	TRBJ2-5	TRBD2	CASSYTSGNQETQYF	TGTGCCAGCAGTTATACTAGCGGGAACCAAGAGACCCAGTACTTC
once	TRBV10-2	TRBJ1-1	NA	CASRNRVTEAFF	TGCGCCAGCAGAAACAGGGTTACTGAAGCTTTCTTT
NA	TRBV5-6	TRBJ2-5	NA	CASELYQETQYF	TGTGCCAGCGAGTTGTACCAAGAGACCCAGTACTTC
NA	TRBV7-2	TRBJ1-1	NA	CASSLEVGGVTEAFF	TGTGCCAGCAGCTTAGAGGTGGGAGGGGTAACTGAAGCTTTCTTT